Listed here are 32 T cell receptor beta chains from one sample, sequenced in a study of CD8+CD57+ T cells in acquired aplastic anemia. Both TCR beta VDJ combination and CDR3 sequence profiling were carried out. Genomic DNA was the template for this profiling. A single record per CDR3 protein comes from TCRdb applying MiXCR to the reads. The sample has about 190,000 distinct CDR3 sequences, approximately 50% seen once. The sample was sorted CD4+, CD8+, or CD8+CD57+ T cells (not recorded which) from PBMCs. These receptors originate from a human donor in good health, serving as a control.

This clonotype was counted ten times or more. The chain is built from TRBV5-6 and TRBJ2-1, with TRBD2 matching over 8 bases. The length of the CDR3 is 16 residues. V trimming: 3 bases; J trimming: 0 bases; junction bases outside the gene matches: 5. CDR1 SGHDT and CDR2 YYEEEE come from the germline V gene. DNA of the CDR3: TGTGCCAGCAGCTCCGGCGGGGGGTACTCCTACAATGAGCAGTTCTTC. Translated, it gives CASSSGGGYSYNEQFF.

The chain combines TRBV5-8 with TRBJ2-1, with TRBD2 matching 16 bases. The CDR3 sequence is 17 residues long. Trimming at V came to 5 bases and at J to 6 bases, leaving 8 bases not matched to a gene. The V gene's germline CDR1 is SGHTS and CDR2 YDEGEE. The DNA for the CDR3 is TGTGCCAGCAGGTTTACCGGGACTAGCGGGGGGGGCAATGAGCAGTTCTTC. Residues: CASRFTGTSGGGNEQFF.

This clonotype was observed many times. The J gene is TRBJ1-1, the V gene TRBV10-3; 9 nucleotides agree with TRBD1. CDR1 and CDR2 from the germline V gene are ENHRY and SYGVKD. There are 15 residues in the CDR3. Germline trimming cut 3 bases from V and 5 bases from J; bases unmatched to any gene: 7. The CDR3 bases are TGTGCCATCAGTGAACAGGGACAGGGAAGAACTGAAGCTTTCTTT. Protein: CAISEQGQGRTEAFF.

In this sample, this clonotype turned up many times. The rearrangement links TRBV7-3 to TRBJ1-2; 12 bases line up with TRBD1. CDR1 is SGHTA, CDR2 FQGTGA, per germline. V was clipped by 5 bases and J by 2 bases; unmatched bases: 3. This CDR3 has 15 amino acids. This CDR3 reads CASSPGTGGNYGYTF. Here the CDR3 DNA reads TGTGCCAGCAGCCCTGGGACAGGGGGCAACTATGGCTACACCTTC. The whole variable domain, filled in from reference TRBV7-3 and TRBJ1-2, reads GAGVSQTPSNKVTEKGKYVELRCDPISGHTALYWYRQSLGQGPEFLIYFQGTGAADDSGLPNDRFFAVRPEGSVSTLKIQRTERGDSAVYLCASSPGTGGNYGYTFGSGTRLTVV.

A note on this clonotype: A read error may produce the germline difference seen at one junction end. The CDR3 nucleotides read TGTGCTAGCAGCTCTAACCAGGGTGCTCAAGAGACCCAGCATTTT. It encodes CASSSNQGAQETQHF. The V gene is TRBV7-7, the J gene TRBJ1-5; perhaps TRBD1 as D (5 bases). This CDR3 comprises 15 residues. Germline CDR1 and CDR2: SSHAT and FNYEAQ (reference sequence).

This clonotype was seen ten or more times. The chain joins TRBV7-3 to TRBJ1-1; D gene unclear. Trimming cost V 2 bases and J 4 bases, with 11 bases left between them. Per the germline V gene, CDR1 is SGHTA and CDR2 is FQGTGA. The CDR3 runs to 14 residues. The DNA for the CDR3 is TGTGCCAGCAGCTTAGGAGGGATTGGCACTGAAGCTTTCTTT. It codes for CASSLGGIGTEAFF. Full variable domain (outside the CDR3, taken from reference TRBV7-3 and TRBJ1-1): GAGVSQTPSNKVTEKGKYVELRCDPISGHTALYWYRQSLGQGPEFLIYFQGTGAADDSGLPNDRFFAVRPEGSVSTLKIQRTERGDSAVYLCASSLGGIGTEAFFGQGTRLTVV.

This clonotype showed up many times. This chain joins TRBV7-3 and TRBJ1-2; D gene unclear. The germline V gene has CDR1 SGHTA and CDR2 FQGTGA. CDR3 length: 13 amino acids. V lost 1 base to trimming and J lost 8 bases, with 11 bases between them. CDR3: CASSLIASMGYTF. The CDR3 DNA is TGTGCCAGCAGCTTAATAGCCTCGATGGGCTACACCTTC.

This clonotype was recorded many times. The CDR3 DNA is TGTGCCAGCACTAGGGGCGCGAACACCGGGGAGCTGTTTTTT. It encodes CASTRGANTGELFF. This chain joins TRBV6-6 and TRBJ2-2; the D gene is possibly TRBD1 (5 bases). Germline CDR1 MNHNY, CDR2 SVGAGI (reference sequence). This CDR3 has 14 amino acids. The V and J ends lost 7 bases and 0 bases respectively, with 9 bases between them.

A few counts support this clonotype. This chain connects TRBV10-3 to TRBJ2-1; the D gene is possibly TRBD2 (6 bases). CDR3 length equals 15 residues. Germline loops: CDR1 ENHRY, CDR2 SYGVKD. V was clipped by 4 bases and J by 2 bases, with 12 bases between them. The CDR3 protein is CAISGDSGTYNEQFF. As DNA, the CDR3 is TGTGCCATCAGTGGGGATAGCGGCACCTACAATGAGCAGTTCTTC.

This chain links TRBV9 with TRBJ2-7; 10 bases match TRBD1. Germline CDR1 and CDR2: SGDLS and YYNGEE. This CDR3 comprises 13 residues. With 3 bases clipped from V and 6 bases from J, the junction kept 3 bases outside the gene matches. CDR3 in DNA: TGTGCCAGCAGCGAGGGACAGGGGACCGAGCAGTACTTC. Translating gives CASSEGQGTEQYF.

J is TRBJ1-2 and V is TRBV12-3 or TRBV12-4, with TRBD1 as a possible D gene (5 bases). CDR3 length equals 13 residues. Trimming took 3 bases from V and 4 from J, leaving 9 bases between them. In DNA form, the CDR3 reads TGTGCCAGCAGTTTGGGGCTGGTCTATGGCTACACCTTC. Translation gives CASSLGLVYGYTF.

This clonotype showed up many times. The chain is built from TRBV11-3 and TRBJ2-3, with a possible D match to TRBD1 (5 bases). The V end was cut by 5 bases, the J end by 2 bases, with 11 bases between. The CDR3 is 14 amino acids. Germline V gives CDR1 SGHNT, CDR2 YENEEA. DNA for the CDR3: TGTGCCAGCAGCCTCGACAGCTACACAGATACGCAGTATTTT. It is translated as CASSLDSYTDTQYF.

The V call is TRBV29-1, the J call TRBJ2-3; 14 bases line up with TRBD2. The CDR3 has 14 amino acids. V dropped 6 bases and J dropped 4; count of bases not matched to a gene: 3. Germline CDR1 SQVTM, CDR2 ANQGSEA. The CDR3 loop is CSVTSGGAADTQYF. CDR3 nucleotide sequence: TGCAGCGTGACTAGCGGGGGGGCGGCAGATACGCAGTATTTT.

A note on this clonotype: The junction shows a germline mismatch at one end, possibly a read error. CDR3 amino acids: CASSLGEGGNTIYF. In nucleotides, the CDR3 is TGTGCTAGCAGCTTGGGGGAAGGGGGAAACACCATATATTTT. The chain recombines TRBV7-7 with TRBJ1-3, with a possible D match to TRBD1 (5 bases). CDR3 length: 14 amino acids. Per germline, CDR1 SSHAT and CDR2 FNYEAQ (reference sequence).

This clonotype was recorded at least ten times. This sequence joins TRBV12-3 or TRBV12-4 and TRBJ1-1, with D hard to call. This CDR3 is 14 amino acids long. V dropped 1 base and J dropped 3 bases, with 9 bases sitting between them. Here the CDR3 reads CASSLELLDTEAFF. In nucleotides, the CDR3 is TGTGCCAGCAGTTTAGAGCTCTTAGACACTGAAGCTTTCTTT.

This clonotype has at least ten counts. The gene calls are TRBV9 and TRBJ2-2; the match to TRBD2 covers 8 bases. With V trimmed by 4 bases and J by 6 bases, 8 bases remained unmatched. The CDR3 length is 15 residues. In germline, CDR1 is SGDLS, CDR2 YYNGEE. For the CDR3, the DNA is TGTGCCAGCAGCTCGGGGGGGCAATCGGCCGGGGAGCTGTTTTTT. As protein: CASSSGGQSAGELFF.

CDR3 nucleotides: TGTGCCACCAGTGATGAGGACAGGGGTTTGCAGAACACTGAAGCTTTCTTT. Its translation is CATSDEDRGLQNTEAFF. The V call is TRBV24-1, the J call TRBJ1-1; 9 bases agree with TRBD1. CDR1 and CDR2 from the germline V gene are KGHDR and SFDVKD. J gave up 1 base and V 3 bases, and 8 bases lay outside the gene matches. The CDR3 runs 17 residues.

This clonotype was observed a handful of times. The gene calls are TRBV5-1 and TRBJ1-6, with D hard to call. The CDR3 extends over 15 amino acids. Trimming stripped 0 bases from V and 7 bases from J, with 11 bases between. Germline V lookup: CDR1 SGHRS, CDR2 YFSETQ. This CDR3 is CASSLASGLNSPLHF. In DNA, the CDR3 is TGCGCCAGCAGCTTGGCTTCCGGGTTAAATTCACCCCTCCACTTT.

V is TRBV7-9 and J is TRBJ1-2, with D perhaps matching TRBD1 (6 bases). The germline V and J ends were trimmed by 5 bases and 8 bases, with 15 bases remaining between them. The CDR3 loop spans 13 amino acids. Germline-derived CDR1 and CDR2 are SEHNR and FQNEAQ (reference sequence). This chain's CDR3 is CASSADSWGGYTF. CDR3 DNA: TGTGCCAGCAGCGCGGACAGTTGGGGCGGCTACACCTTC.

V gene TRBV4-3 combines with J gene TRBJ1-1; 9 bases fit TRBD1. Losses at the gene ends were 6 bases for V and 3 bases for J; bases not matched to a gene: 11. This CDR3 region has 16 residues. Germline loops: CDR1 LGHNA, CDR2 YSLEER. For the CDR3, the DNA is TGCGCCAGCAGGGGCCGGGACAGGGTTCGTGACACTGAAGCTTTCTTT. Encoded protein: CASRGRDRVRDTEAFF.

There are many counts of this clonotype. The V gene is TRBV6-4, the J gene TRBJ2-3; D gene ambiguous. The CDR3 is 13 residues long. Germline V CDR1 and CDR2: MRHNA, SNTAGT. V lost 0 bases to trimming and J lost 4 bases, with 5 bases between them. This chain's CDR3 is CASSDSSADTQYF. Written as DNA, the CDR3 is TGTGCCAGCAGTGACTCGAGCGCAGATACGCAGTATTTT.

V and J are TRBV9 and TRBJ1-6; D may be TRBD1 (6 bases). V was trimmed by 0 bases and J by 7 bases, leaving 11 bases between them. CDR1 is SGDLS, CDR2 YYNGEE, per germline. The CDR3 extends over 15 amino acids. The CDR3 spells CASSVEGGGNSPLHF. The CDR3 coding sequence is TGTGCCAGCAGCGTAGAGGGGGGAGGGAATTCACCCCTCCACTTT.

V gene TRBV20-1 combines with J gene TRBJ2-2; D is uncertain. V lost 2 bases and J lost 3, with 7 bases in between. The germline V gene has CDR1 DFQATT and CDR2 SNEGSKA (reference sequence). This CDR3 comprises 13 residues. CDR3 residues: CSARFADTGELFF. For the CDR3, the DNA is TGCAGTGCTAGATTTGCGGACACCGGGGAGCTGTTTTTT.

The rearrangement uses TRBV10-3 and TRBJ2-7; tentative D call: TRBD1 (5 bases). Germline V gene sequence: CDR1 ENHRY, CDR2 SYGVKD. V lost 5 bases, J lost 4 bases, and 15 bases lay in between. The CDR3 is 14 amino acids. The CDR3 reads CAISYGQGSYEQYF. The CDR3 bases are TGTGCCATCAGTTACGGTCAGGGTTCGTACGAGCAGTACTTC.

The chain's CDR3 is CASSYGPRGPSGEKLFF. CDR3 coding DNA: TGTGCCAGCAGTTACGGTCCGCGCGGCCCCAGTGGTGAAAAACTGTTTTTT. The chain recombines TRBV6-2 or TRBV6-3 with TRBJ1-4, with D uncertain. V shed 2 bases and J shed 7 bases, with 20 bases lying between them. The CDR3 covers 17 residues. Germline V lookup: CDR1 MNHEY, CDR2 SVGEGT.

V usage is TRBV25-1 and J usage is TRBJ1-6; D is undetermined. The germline V gene encodes CDR1 MGHDK and CDR2 SYGVNS. The CDR3 runs 15 residues. V lost 8 bases and J 6 bases, leaving 17 bases between the germline ends. The CDR3 loop reads CASGISLNGNSPLHF. The CDR3 DNA reads as TGTGCCAGCGGGATTAGCCTTAATGGTAATTCACCCCTCCACTTT.

This sequence joins TRBV7-9 and TRBJ2-3; D gene ambiguous. Looked up from germline, CDR1 is SEHNR and CDR2 is FQNEAQ (reference sequence). CDR3 length: 15 residues. V lost 5 bases, J lost 0 bases, and 12 bases lay in between. CDR3 DNA: TGTGCCAGCAGCCACTCTGGGCTGAGCACAGATACGCAGTATTTT. It encodes CASSHSGLSTDTQYF.

The rearrangement links TRBV20-1 to TRBJ2-5; possible D gene TRBD2, 5 bases. The length of the CDR3 is 11 residues. Trimming removed 6 bases from V and 4 bases from J, with 9 bases in between. Per germline, CDR1 DFQATT and CDR2 SNEGSKA (reference sequence). The CDR3 reads CSAGMGETQYF. The CDR3 region has the DNA TGCAGTGCCGGGATGGGAGAGACCCAGTACTTC.

This clonotype was detected only a few times. This sequence joins TRBV19 and TRBJ1-2; the D is unclear. Deletions cut 3 bases from V and 4 bases from J, with 6 bases between. Germline lookup yields CDR1 LNHDA and CDR2 SQIVND (reference sequence). CDR3 length equals 12 residues. For the CDR3, the DNA is TGTGCCAGTAGTATGTATGGCTATGGCTACACCTTC. This gives the protein CASSMYGYGYTF. Based on the CDR3 plus reference TRBV19 and TRBJ1-2, the full variable domain is DGGITQSPKYLFRKEGQNVTLSCEQNLNHDAMYWYRQDPGQGLRLIYYSQIVNDFQKGDIAEGYSVSREKKESFPLTVTSAQKNPTAFYLCASSMYGYGYTFGSGTRLTVV.

For this clonotype: One end of the junction does not line up with germline, which may come from a read error. The gene calls are TRBV10-3 and TRBJ2-2; D is uncertain. CDR3 size: 12 residues. Germline CDR1 is ENHRY and CDR2 is SYGVKD. CDR3 region: CAVSDGYGELFF. CDR3 DNA sequence: TGCGCCGTCAGTGATGGGTACGGGGAGCTGTTTTTT.

This clonotype was seen just once. A read error may produce the germline difference seen at one junction end. This chain joins TRBV10-3 and TRBJ2-6, with a weak D call TRBD1 (5 bases). The CDR3 covers 15 residues. CDR1 is ENHRY and CDR2 is SYGVKD in the germline V gene. The CDR3 region is CATSDPGSGANVLTF. The CDR3 DNA reads as TGTGCCACCAGTGACCCAGGGTCTGGGGCCAACGTCCTGACTTTC.

This clonotype was detected only once. This chain connects TRBV2 to TRBJ2-5, with 8 nucleotides matching TRBD2. Per the germline V gene, CDR1 is SNHLY and CDR2 is FYNNEI. The CDR3 sequence is 12 residues long. V was pared by 6 bases and J by 5 bases, with 2 bases of the junction left unmatched. This chain's CDR3 is CASRKRGETQYF. In DNA, the CDR3 is TGTGCCAGCAGAAAGCGGGGGGAGACCCAGTACTTC.